This is a list of T cell receptor beta chains from one sample in a study of CD8+CD57+ T cells in acquired aplastic anemia. TCRdb called the reads again in MiXCR, with one record for every CDR3 protein. This table holds about 260,000 distinct CDR3 sequences, 82% found once. The material sequenced was sorted CD4+, CD8+, or CD8+CD57+ T cells (not recorded which) from PBMCs. Receptors were obtained from a human donor with aplastic anemia. CDR3s include the opening cysteine and the closing phenylalanine or tryptophan. A D gene is named only where the DNA matches it firmly. Expanded clones are given a class, and other clones once, few, many or no size at all.

12 | TRBJ2-2 | TRBV7-9 | - | - | CASSLPGNELFF | TGTGCCAGCAGCCTCCCCGGCAATGAGCTGTTTTTC
13 | TRBJ1-2 | TRBV11-3 | few | - | CASSFDLTDGYTF | TGTGCCAGCAGCTTCGATCTGACAGATGGCTACACCTTC
17 | TRBJ1-5 | TRBV10-3 | - | - | CAISDVRGDLNNQPQHF | TGTGCCATCAGTGATGTGCGGGGGGACCTTAACAATCAGCCCCAGCATTTT
16 | TRBJ2-1 | TRBV7-8 | - | - | CASSKAGGNDQHDQFF | TGTGCCAGCAGCAAGGCGGGCGGAAACGATCAGCATGATCAGTTCTTC
15 | TRBJ1-2 | TRBV7-6 | - | - | CASSGAGDPKDAYNF | TGTGCCAGCAGCGGAGCAGGCGACCCGAAGGATGCCTACAACTTC
15 | TRBJ1-6 | TRBV7-8 | - | TRBD1 | CASSLAGGAWSPLHF | TGTGCCAGCAGCTTAGCAGGGGGCGCTTGGTCACCCCTCCACTTT
13 | TRBJ2-4 | TRBV11-3 | - | - | CASSLDRADIQYF | TGTGCCAGCAGCTTAGATCGTGCAGACATTCAGTACTTC
10 | TRBJ2-7 | TRBV2 | - | - | CASGGYEQYF | TGTGCCAGCGGGGGCTACGAGCAGTACTTC
14 | TRBJ2-1 | TRBV2 | - | - | CASRIDMNIYEQFF | TGTGCCAGTAGAATAGACATGAATATCTATGAGCAGTTCTTC
14 | TRBJ2-5 | TRBV7-8 | - | - | CASSRGGGPDSEYF | TGTGCCAGCAGCAGAGGAGGGGGCCCCGACAGTGAGTACTTC
14 | TRBJ2-3 | TRBV7-2 | once | - | CASSLAGGPETHSF | TGTGCCAGCAGCTTAGCTGGAGGCCCCGAAACGCATTCTTTT
14 | TRBJ2-3 | TRBV5-4 | - | - | CASSYPTSPDTQYF | TGTGCCAGTAGCTACCCAACTAGTCCCGATACGCAGTATTTT
15 | TRBJ2-7 | TRBV19 | - | TRBD1 | CASSIGTGGSYEQYF | TGTGCCAGTAGTATAGGGACAGGGGGCTCCTACGAGCAGTACTTC
20 | TRBJ2-3 | TRBV5-8 | - | TRBD2 | CASSVGGVVGTSGSPDTQYF | TGTGCCAGCAGCGTGGGCGGGGTAGTTGGGACTAGCGGGAGTCCTGATACGCAGTATTTT
15 | TRBJ2-5 | TRBV7-2 | - | TRBD2 | CASSPVGLAGETQYF | TGTGCCAGCAGCCCGGTGGGGCTAGCGGGAGAGACCCAGTACTTC
17 | TRBJ1-4 | TRBV15 | - | TRBD1 | CATSRGTRQGALAKLFF | TGTGCCACCAGCAGAGGAACCAGGCAGGGGGCTTTGGCGAAACTGTTTTTT
14 | TRBJ2-3 | TRBV2 | - | TRBD1 | CASSKDRGPYEQFF | TGTGCCAGCAGCAAGGACAGGGGTCCTTATGAGCAGTTTTTC
15 | TRBJ1-2 | TRBV5-1 | - | - | CASSPGGSGDYGYTF | TGCGCCAGCAGCCCGGGGGGATCGGGAGACTATGGCTACACCTTC
16 | TRBJ2-6 | TRBV7-2 | - | - | CASSLAGSYDTQVLTF | TGTGCCAGCAGCTTAGCGGGAAGCTACGATACGCAGGTCCTGACTTTC
14 | TRBJ2-5 | TRBV9 | - | - | CAGSRGGGQGGNNF | TGTGCCGGCAGCAGGGGGGGCGGACAGGGAGGAAACAACTTC
14 | TRBJ2-3 | TRBV7-3 | few | TRBD1 | CASSLDRGAPTRSF | TGTGCCAGCAGCTTGGACAGGGGTGCTCCTACGCGCAGTTTT
17 | TRBJ2-7 | TRBV11-1 | - | TRBD1 | CASSLGQGAKDSYEQYF | TGTGCCAGCAGCTTGGGACAGGGGGCGAAAGATTCCTACGAGCAGTACTTC
13 | TRBJ2-7 | TRBV15 | - | - | CATRSREHYEQYF | TGTGCCACTAGAAGCAGGGAGCACTACGAGCAGTACTTC
15 | TRBJ2-2 | TRBV10-3 | - | - | CAISHRDLYNQPNRF | TGTGCCATCAGCCACCGGGACCTCTACAATCAGCCCAACCGTTTT
15 | TRBJ2-3 | TRBV6-5 | - | TRBD2 | CASSLGLAATDTQYF | TGTGCCAGCAGCTTGGGACTAGCGGCCACAGATACGCAGTATTTT
13 | TRBJ2-5 | TRBV2 | once | - | CASSDGGMETQYF | TGTGCCAGCAGTGATGGGGGTATGGAGACCCAGTACTTC
16 | TRBJ1-1 | TRBV5-8 | many | TRBD1 | CASSLGGTGLGFEAFF | TGTGCCAGCAGCCTGGGGGGGACAGGCCTCGGCTTTGAAGCTTTCTTT
15 | TRBJ1-1 | TRBV7-8 | - | TRBD1 | CASSLDLAGGTGAFF | TGTGCCAGCAGCTTAGATCTGGCAGGGGGCACTGGAGCTTTCTTT
14 | TRBJ2-1 | TRBV7-9 | once | - | CASSLASLAPEQFF | TGTGCCAGCAGCTTAGCCTCCCTAGCACCCGAGCAGTTCTTC
14 | TRBJ2-1 | TRBV7-3 | - | - | CASTRRANAVEHCF | TGTGCCAGCACAAGACGGGCCAACGCCGTTGAACACTGCTTC
15 | TRBJ2-1 | TRBV5-1 | - | TRBD1 | CASKAGGYVHNEQFF | TGCGCCAGCAAGGCAGGGGGCTATGTCCACAATGAGCAGTTCTTC
16 | TRBJ2-1 | TRBV7-2 | - | TRBD2 | CASSFQGGGGRDDQFF | TGTGCCAGCAGCTTTCAAGGAGGTGGGGGGAGGGATGATCAGTTCTTC
13 | TRBJ1-1 | TRBV13 | few | - | CASSLDSNTEAFF | TGTGCCAGCAGCTTAGACAGTAACACTGAAGCTTTCTTT
13 | TRBJ2-5 | TRBV25-1 | - | - | CTGSESLQETQYF | TGTACCGGCAGTGAATCCCTCCAAGAGACCCAGTACTTC
14 | TRBJ2-7 | TRBV25-1 | - | - | CASSGALQPYAQYF | TGTGCCAGCAGTGGGGCCCTGCAACCCTACGCGCAGTACTTC
16 | TRBJ2-1 | TRBV7-6 | - | - | CASSLSSCNSRHHQFF | TGTGCCAGCAGCTTGAGTTCCTGTAATTCACGCCACCACCAGTTCTTC
16 | TRBJ1-2 | TRBV7-2 | once | - | CASSLNSGSGDKGYTF | TGTGCCAGCAGCTTGAATAGCGGGAGCGGAGATAAGGGCTACACCTTC
13 | TRBJ2-3 | TRBV7-9 | - | - | CASGDGGRDRRYF | TGTGCCAGCGGGGACGGGGGAAGAGATAGGAGGTATTTT
13 | TRBJ1-1 | TRBV6-4 | - | - | CASSDSGNTEAFF | TGTGCCAGCAGTGACTCAGGGAACACTGAAGCTTTCTTT
18 | TRBJ2-1 | TRBV7-9 | - | TRBD2 | CASSLLLGGGDTYNEQFF | TGTGCCAGCAGCTTACTTCTTGGCGGGGGGGATACTTACAATGAGCAGTTCTTC
15 | TRBJ1-2 | TRBV12-3/TRBV12-4 | - | TRBD1 | CASSSGGEGASGYTF | TGTGCCAGCAGTTCGGGGGGGGAGGGGGCAAGTGGCTACACCTTC
16 | TRBJ2-1 | TRBV9 | - | - | CASSVSQRGVTNKQFF | TGTGCCAGCAGCGTTTCACAGAGGGGGGTTACGAACAAGCAGTTCTTC
14 | TRBJ2-5 | TRBV29-1 | - | - | CSAVGRRAVKTQYF | TGCAGCGCTGTCGGGCGCAGAGCCGTGAAGACCCAGTACTTC